This T cell receptor beta chain was profiled in a study of shared clonotypes between healthy human individuals (dated by TCRdb to 2018 to 2020). Regarding the complete study: The cohort included a few men and a couple of women between 18 and 49 years of age. To estimate repertoire size and how much clonotype sharing occurs between individuals, the study deeply sequenced the blood TCR repertoires of 4 to 6 healthy adults. To increase sequencing depth and limit assay-specific biases, TCR repertoire library preparation and sequencing were carried out by different laboratories using diverse techniques. Between about 0.8 and 9 billion PBMCs per donor were obtained by leukapheresis. For each donor, CD4 naive and CD4 memory were each run on three plates, CD8 naive on two plates, and CD8 memory on one plate. Here is what the overall study found, with its caveats: Based on pairwise subsampling, the degree of clonotype sharing among donors was expected to be affected by sequencing depth. Because the study included a small number of donors, the genetic and exposure-history diversity represented was limited. Even with the large sequencing depth, rarefaction of the sorted-subset datasets indicated that sequencing was incomplete. Higher generation probabilities were observed for clonotypes shared by all four sorted-subset donors than for non-shared clonotypes. Estimated clonotype richness was generally larger for naive than for memory subsets. When several donors were compared, the shared fraction of clonotypes was 5% to 6.5% for naive CD4, 3% to 4% for naive CD8, roughly 2.5% for memory CD4, and roughly 0.43% for memory CD8. Sampling was restricted to blood, and TCR repertoires in tissue are likely to differ from TCR repertoires in blood.

CD8 naive samples consisted of CD45RO-negative cells that were positively selected for CCR7, yielding a CD45RA+CCR7+ population without TemRA cells. Healthy HIV-negative adults with no recently reported acute infections or vaccinations were included as donors. All donors were Caucasian adults living in Nashville, Tennessee, USA. Blood was collected by leukapheresis, and PBMCs were isolated by Ficoll-Histopaque density gradient centrifugation and then cryopreserved in liquid nitrogen vapor phase. Analytical flow cytometry was used to check the purity and quantity of every magnetically sorted T cell population. Each sorted fraction had its genomic DNA isolated and then quantified by UV absorbance on a Nanodrop 2000c. TCR CDR3 regions were amplified from genomic DNA by multiplex PCR using the deep immunoSEQ assay. Genomic DNA extracted from each cell subset was distributed evenly over all wells of several immunoSEQ 96-well plates, and each plate served as one replicate. For sorted subsets, around 0.2 ug of genomic DNA, equivalent to roughly 30,000 T cell genomes, went into each replicate PCR. The purified libraries were quantified using a Qubit 3.0 fluorometer, sized with a Bioanalyzer 2100, and then quantified again using the KAPA Library Quantification kit. A separate single-read 150-cycle Illumina NextSeq 550 flow cell was used to sequence each immunoSEQ 96-well plate. On the study's bioinformatics: The immunoSEQ output contained only junctional sequences without quality scores, so filtering could not match that applied to full-length reads. To assign V/J genes and CDR3, sequences were annotated using PyIR, a Python wrapper for IgBLAST v1.9, with IMGT germline references. Reads were removed for weak V/J assignments (E-value above 1e-6), missing CDR3, stop codons, out-of-frame junctions, or ambiguous translated residues. V3J clonotypes were defined as sequences sharing an identical inferred V gene, J gene, and CDR3 amino acid sequence. The percentage overlap between two repertoires was calculated by dividing the number of shared unique clonotypes by the size of the smaller repertoire. RTK rarefaction, the Chao1 estimator, and Recon v2.1 estimates of unobserved clonotypes were used to assess repertoire richness. Generation probabilities for all TCRbeta clonotypes obtained by the gDNA method from a handful of donors were computed using OLGA. TCRdb carries this immuneACCESS record with in-frame sequences only. Its versions omit some clonotypes, under half of them owing to an unresolved V gene in the studies checked, with the rest unexplained. That table is the source of V, J and clone size, and D and trimming were worked out from the DNA. This sample is represented by approximately 2,000,000 clones; approximately 92% of them were singletons. In total, the top ten clones hold about 1.7% of the sample.

CDR3 length: 16 amino acids, cysteine to phenylalanine. Of all the DNA, just the CDR3 is kept, 48 bases in frame from base 1. Unmatched junction bases come to 8, with V trimmed by 4 bases and J by 3 bases. The germline V gene sets CDR1 to MNHEY and CDR2 to SVGAGI. On this clone itself: What antigen it recognizes has not been identified. No base quality information exists; no much larger clone differs at one position.

Sequenced: naive CD8+ T cells from PBMCs. The cell subset or site label, as the study defines it: CD45RA+CCR7+. The TCR was taken from a man aged 18 to 30 in good health. Some clones in this sample may be carry-over from other donors' samples. The chain is assembled from TRBV6-5 and TRBJ1-2; TRBD1 aligns with 10 central bases. For the CDR3, the sequence is CASSFDRGRLDYGYTF. In nucleotide form, the sequence is TGTGCCAGCAGTTTCGACAGGGGGCGCTTAGACTATGGCTACACCTTC.